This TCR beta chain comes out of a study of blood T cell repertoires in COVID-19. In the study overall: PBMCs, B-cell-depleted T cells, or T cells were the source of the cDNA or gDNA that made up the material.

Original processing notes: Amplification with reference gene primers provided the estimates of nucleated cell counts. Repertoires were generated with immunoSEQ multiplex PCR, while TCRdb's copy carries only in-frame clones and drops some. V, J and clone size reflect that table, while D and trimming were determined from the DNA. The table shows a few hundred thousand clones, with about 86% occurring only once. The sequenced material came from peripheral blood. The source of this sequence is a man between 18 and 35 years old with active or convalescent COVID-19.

In nucleotides, the CDR3 is TGTGCCAGCAGCTTGGGTTTCGGGTCCCACGAGCAGTACTTC. Encoded protein: CASSLGFGSHEQYF. The chain links TRBV11-2 to TRBJ2-7, with D unclear. CDR1 and CDR2 (germline): SGHAT, FQNNGV. V shed 3 bases and J shed 5 bases, with 14 bases lying between them. CDR3 size: 14 residues.